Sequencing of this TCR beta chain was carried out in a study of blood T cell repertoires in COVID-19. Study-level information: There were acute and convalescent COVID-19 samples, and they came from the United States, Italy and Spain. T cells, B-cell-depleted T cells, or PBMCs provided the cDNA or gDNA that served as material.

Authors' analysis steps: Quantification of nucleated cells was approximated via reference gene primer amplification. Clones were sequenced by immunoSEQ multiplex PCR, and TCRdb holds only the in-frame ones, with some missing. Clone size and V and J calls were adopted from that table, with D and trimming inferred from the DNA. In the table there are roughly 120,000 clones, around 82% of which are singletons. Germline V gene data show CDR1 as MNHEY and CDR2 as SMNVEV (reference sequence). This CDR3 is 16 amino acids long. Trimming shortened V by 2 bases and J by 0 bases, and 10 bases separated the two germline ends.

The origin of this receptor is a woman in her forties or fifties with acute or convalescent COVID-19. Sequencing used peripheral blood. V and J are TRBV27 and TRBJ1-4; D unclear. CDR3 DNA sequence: TGTGCCAGCAGTTTAATGAGGGCAGCAACTAATGAAAAACTGTTTTTT. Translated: CASSLMRAATNEKLFF.